The 28 T cell receptor beta chains below all came from one sample that was sequenced in a study of CD8 T cells in Susac syndrome. When the RNA was reverse transcribed, random hexamers were used with an input of about 0.45 to 1 ug. One entry per CDR3 protein, called by TCRdb with MiXCR from the immunoSEQ multiplex PCR reads. The sample comprises roughly 150,000 distinct CDR3 sequences, 85% to 95% of which are singletons, and 0.15% to 0.2% rests with the top ten. The source material was CD4+ T cells from PBMCs. The receptors here all came from a human donor with Susac syndrome.

This sequence joins TRBV9 and TRBJ2-7; D may be TRBD1 (5 bases). This CDR3 contains 14 residues. Germline V CDR1 and CDR2: SGDLS, YYNGEE. V was pared by 4 bases and J by 0 bases, with 11 bases between. The CDR3 nucleotides read TGTGCCAGCAGCCCCAGGGCTTCCTCCTACGAGCAGTACTTC. It encodes CASSPRASSYEQYF.

The V gene is TRBV3-1, the J gene TRBJ2-5, with D maybe TRBD1 (6 bases). CDR3 size: 15 residues. Trimming stripped 2 bases from V and 2 bases from J, with 12 bases between. Per germline, CDR1 LGHDT and CDR2 YNNKEL (reference sequence). The CDR3 sequence: CASSQSRGSQETQYF. In DNA form, the CDR3 reads TGTGCCAGCAGCCAATCCAGGGGATCTCAAGAGACCCAGTACTTC.

The chain employs TRBV7-9 and TRBJ2-1, with TRBD1 matching over 8 bases. CDR3 length: 16 amino acids. Germline V gene lookup returns CDR1 SEHNR and CDR2 FQNEAQ (reference sequence). Trimming cost V 0 bases and J 3 bases; bases outside gene matches: 4. CDR3 amino acids: CASSLAGTGNYNEQFF. CDR3 DNA sequence: TGTGCCAGCAGCTTAGCTGGGACAGGCAACTACAATGAGCAGTTCTTC.

This chain uses TRBV20-1 with TRBJ1-5; D gene ambiguous. Germline V gene lookup returns CDR1 DFQATT and CDR2 SNEGSKA (reference sequence). This CDR3 spans 12 amino acids. The V end lost 7 bases, the J end lost 5 bases, and 12 bases lay between the germline ends. CDR3 DNA sequence: TGCAGTGTAACTGGGTCCTATCAGCCCCAGCATTTT. Its translation: CSVTGSYQPQHF.

This clonotype appeared once. V and J are TRBV29-1 and TRBJ2-2; a possible D gene is TRBD1 (8 bases). CDR3 size: 14 residues. Trimming took 7 bases from V and 3 from J, leaving 15 bases between them. Germline loops: CDR1 SQVTM, CDR2 ANQGSEA. The CDR3 coding sequence is TGCAGCGGGACAGGGAGGGGTGACACCGGGGAGCTGTTTTTT. This encodes CSGTGRGDTGELFF.

The gene calls are TRBV20-1 and TRBJ1-5; perhaps TRBD1 as D (5 bases). Germline values: CDR1 DFQATT, CDR2 SNEGSKA (reference sequence). V was clipped by 0 bases and J by 4 bases, with 13 bases between them. The CDR3 contains 15 residues. Here the CDR3 reads CSARDPDGGNQPQHF. Written as DNA, the CDR3 is TGCAGTGCTAGAGACCCCGACGGGGGTAATCAGCCCCAGCATTTT.

The J gene is TRBJ1-2, the V gene TRBV20-1; D is possibly TRBD1 (6 bases). This CDR3 has 15 amino acids. Germline V lookup: CDR1 DFQATT, CDR2 SNEGSKA (reference sequence). V lost 5 bases to trimming and J lost 3 bases, with 19 bases between them. DNA of the CDR3: TGCAGTGCTCCCCCCGGGGGGGCCCTTGACTATGGCTACACCTTC. Translated: CSAPPGGALDYGYTF.

The chain carries TRBV15 and TRBJ1-4; no clear D gene. Germline V gene lookup returns CDR1 LNHNV and CDR2 YYDKDF (reference sequence). This CDR3 contains 13 residues. Trimming took 0 bases from V and 8 from J, leaving 7 bases between them. The CDR3 is CATSREKAEKLFF. CDR3 sequence (DNA): TGTGCCACCAGCAGAGAAAAGGCGGAAAAACTGTTTTTT.

The chain's CDR3 is CASSPRTSRQETQYF. For the CDR3, the DNA is TGTGCCAGCAGTCCCCGGACTAGTCGGCAAGAGACCCAGTACTTC. The rearrangement joins TRBV7-2 to TRBJ2-5, with 7 positions matching TRBD2. Germline trimming cut 6 bases from V and 2 bases from J; bases unmatched to any gene: 9. Germline assignment: CDR1 SGHTA and CDR2 FQGNSA. This CDR3 is 15 amino acids long.

In nucleotides, the CDR3 is TGTGCCAGCAGCTCAATTGGGAGTAGCGAGCAGTACTTC. Its protein is CASSSIGSSEQYF. This chain links TRBV3-1 with TRBJ2-7; TRBD2 might be the D (5 bases). The CDR3 runs 13 residues. Trimming shortened V by 5 bases and J by 6 bases, and 14 bases separated the two germline ends. Germline assignment: CDR1 LGHDT and CDR2 YNNKEL (reference sequence).

The chain employs TRBV29-1 and TRBJ1-4, with 7 positions matching TRBD1. CDR3 length equals 13 residues. V gave up 6 bases and J gave up 5 bases; unmatched junction bases: 6. Germline V gene lookup returns CDR1 SQVTM and CDR2 ANQGSEA. The CDR3 DNA follows: TGCAGCGTCGCCGACAGGGCGAATGAAAAACTGTTTTTT. It translates to CSVADRANEKLFF.

The chain employs TRBV20-1 and TRBJ2-6; tentatively, D is TRBD2 (5 bases). Germline V lookup: CDR1 DFQATT, CDR2 SNEGSKA (reference sequence). Trimming removed 5 bases at V and 1 base at J, with 9 bases between. CDR3 length equals 14 residues. CDR3 DNA sequence: TGCAGTGCTGACGGAGGATCTGGGGCCAACGTCCTGACTTTC. As protein: CSADGGSGANVLTF.

V is TRBV9 and J is TRBJ2-3, with D possibly matching TRBD2 (7 bases). CDR3 length: 15 residues. CDR1 is SGDLS and CDR2 is YYNGEE in the germline V gene. The V end was cut by 4 bases, the J end by 3 bases, with 15 bases between. The CDR3 spells CASSPRGARTDTQYF. The CDR3 DNA is TGTGCCAGCAGCCCCCGGGGGGCCAGGACAGATACGCAGTATTTT.

The rearrangement links TRBV4-1 to TRBJ1-6; tentative D call: TRBD1 (5 bases). The CDR3 runs to 15 residues. The germline V and J ends were trimmed by 2 bases and 11 bases, with 16 bases remaining between them. The germline V gene encodes CDR1 MGHRA and CDR2 YSYEKL. In nucleotides, the CDR3 is TGCGCCAGCAGCCAATCTGGGCCAGGGAGGGCACCCCTCCACTTT. Protein sequence: CASSQSGPGRAPLHF.

The gene calls are TRBV9 and TRBJ2-1; D is perhaps TRBD1 or TRBD2 (7 bases each). Germline V gene lookup returns CDR1 SGDLS and CDR2 YYNGEE. The CDR3 spans 15 residues. V gave up 5 bases and J gave up 8 bases, with 20 bases separating them. DNA of the CDR3: TGTGCCAGCAGGGGGGGGATACAGGGGATGGATGAGCAGTTCTTC. It specifies CASRGGIQGMDEQFF.

The chain couples TRBV29-1 to TRBJ2-1; possible D gene TRBD1, 5 bases. Germline CDR1 reads SQVTM; CDR2 reads ANQGSEA. The V gene lost 4 bases and the J gene lost 8 bases, with 6 bases spanning the gap. CDR3 length: 10 amino acids. Here the CDR3 reads CSVARDEQFF. CDR3 nucleotides: TGCAGCGTTGCCAGGGATGAGCAGTTCTTC.

The chain uses TRBV7-8 and TRBJ2-7, with unresolved D. Germline V gives CDR1 SGHVS, CDR2 FQNEAQ. Between the trimmed V and J ends, which lost 5 bases and 3 bases, there was a span of 8 bases. The CDR3 extends over 12 amino acids. CDR3 region: CASSKEFYEQYF. For the CDR3, the DNA is TGTGCCAGCAGCAAGGAGTTCTACGAGCAGTACTTC.

The V call is TRBV21-1, the J call TRBJ1-6; the table's TRBD1 call for D was not verified on the DNA. TRBV21-1 is given as a pseudogene. This CDR3 is built from 11 residues. This chain's CDR3 is CASARMSPLHF. CDR3 coding DNA: TGTGCCAGCGCCCGGATGTCACCCCTCCACTTT.

This chain's CDR3 is CASSPGTGGMREQYF. DNA for the CDR3: TGTGCCAGCTCACCTGGGACAGGGGGAATGAGGGAGCAGTACTTC. This chain links TRBV18 with TRBJ2-7; 11 bases line up with TRBD1. CDR3 length: 15 residues. Germline CDR1 and CDR2: KGHSH and LQKENI. Trimming at V came to 3 bases and at J to 7 bases, leaving 8 bases not matched to a gene.

The chain joins TRBV7-9 to TRBJ1-5; D is ambiguous. The CDR3 has 16 residues. V lost 2 bases, J lost 2 bases, and 13 bases lay in between. From germline, CDR1 is SEHNR and CDR2 FQNEAQ (reference sequence). Written as DNA, the CDR3 is TGTGCCAGCAGCTTATACCAGGTGGGAGGCAATCAGCCCCAGCATTTT. Its protein product is CASSLYQVGGNQPQHF.

V gene TRBV15 combines with J gene TRBJ2-2; D unresolved. The CDR3 covers 14 residues. The ends were cut back, 0 bases at V and 0 bases at J, with 2 bases in the middle. CDR1 and CDR2 from the germline V gene are LNHNV and YYDKDF (reference sequence). The chain's CDR3 is CATSRDSNTGELFF. In nucleotides, the CDR3 is TGTGCCACCAGCAGAGACTCGAACACCGGGGAGCTGTTTTTT.

The chain links TRBV20-1 to TRBJ2-1; 7 bases fit TRBD2. Germline V lookup: CDR1 DFQATT, CDR2 SNEGSKA (reference sequence). The length of the CDR3 is 13 residues. V was clipped by 6 bases and J by 4 bases; unmatched bases: 6. CDR3 bases: TGCAGTGCCCGATCGGGGGGATACAATGAGCAGTTCTTC. This sequence encodes CSARSGGYNEQFF.

This clonotype was observed a single time. The rearrangement uses TRBV7-2 and TRBJ2-5; the D gene is possibly TRBD1 (6 bases). Deletions cut 4 bases from V and 1 base from J, with 13 bases between. The CDR3 runs 15 residues. Looked up from germline, CDR1 is SGHTA and CDR2 is FQGNSA. The CDR3 nucleotides are TGTGCCAGCAGCTACGACACAGGGAGCCAAGAGACCCAGTACTTC. This gives the protein CASSYDTGSQETQYF. The full variable domain, with the rest looked up from reference TRBV7-2 and TRBJ2-5, is GAGVSQSPSNKVTEKGKDVELRCDPISGHTALYWYRQSLGQGLEFLIYFQGNSAPDKSGLPSDRFSAERTGGSVSTLTIQRTQQEDSAVYLCASSYDTGSQETQYFGPGTRLLVL.

The rearrangement uses TRBV3-1 and TRBJ1-1, with D hard to call. This CDR3 region has 12 residues. The V end lost 4 bases, the J end lost 7 bases, and 10 bases lay between the germline ends. Germline assignment: CDR1 LGHDT and CDR2 YNNKEL (reference sequence). Here the CDR3 DNA reads TGTGCCAGCAGCCTCCCGGTCGGTGAAGCTTTCTTT. As protein: CASSLPVGEAFF.

The rearrangement joins TRBV9 to TRBJ1-6; D perhaps matches TRBD1 (5 bases). The germline V gene encodes CDR1 SGDLS and CDR2 YYNGEE. Trimming stripped 2 bases from V and 7 bases from J, with 10 bases between. The CDR3 sequence is 14 residues long. The DNA of the CDR3 is TGTGCCAGCAGCGTTGGCAGGGTAAATTCACCCCTCCACTTT. Its translation: CASSVGRVNSPLHF.

V usage is TRBV3-1 and J usage is TRBJ2-7; D uncertain. The CDR3 is 12 residues long. V lost 5 bases, J lost 6 bases, and 11 bases lay in between. CDR1 and CDR2 (germline): LGHDT, YNNKEL (reference sequence). The CDR3 DNA is TGTGCCAGCAGCAACTCAGGTACCGAGCAGTACTTC. As protein: CASSNSGTEQYF.

This sequence joins TRBV18 and TRBJ1-5; D gene uncertain. V lost 3 bases to trimming and J lost 6 bases, with 6 bases between them. This CDR3 contains 12 residues. Germline-derived CDR1 and CDR2 are KGHSH and LQKENI. The CDR3 coding sequence is TGTGCCAGCTCACCCCTTGGTCAGCCCCAGCATTTT. Its translation: CASSPLGQPQHF.

J is TRBJ1-3 and V is TRBV15; D is undetermined. The germline gives CDR1 LNHNV, CDR2 YYDKDF (reference sequence). The ends were cut back, 2 bases at V and 0 bases at J, with 5 bases in the middle. The CDR3 loop spans 14 amino acids. The CDR3 nucleotides read TGTGCCACCAGCAGATGGACCTCTGGAAACACCATATATTTT. Translation gives CATSRWTSGNTIYF.